A single sample is the source of the 30 T cell receptor beta chains below, sequenced in a study of PD-1 blockade in classical Hodgkin lymphoma. Every patient experienced relapse after autologous stem cell transplantation, and brentuximab vedotin exposure varied. The table came from immunoSEQ multiplex PCR; TCRdb's copy has only in-frame clones and leaves some out. Among under 100,000 clones listed, roughly 84% were seen once. This specimen was peripheral blood mononuclear cells (PBMCs), taken at baseline. Receptor source: a human donor with classical Hodgkin lymphoma.

The chain links TRBV30 to TRBJ2-1, with 8 bases matching TRBD1. CDR3 size: 13 residues. Per germline, CDR1 GTSNPN and CDR2 SVGIG (reference sequence). V lost 3 bases, J lost 10 bases, and 8 bases stayed unmatched. CDR3 nucleotide sequence: TGTGCCTGGAGGAGGGCAGGGGGCGTCGAGCAGTTCTTC. Residues: CAWRRAGGVEQFF.

V is TRBV28 and J is TRBJ2-7, with D perhaps matching TRBD2 (6 bases). Germline CDR1 MDHEN, CDR2 SYDVKM. The V and J ends lost 4 bases and 3 bases respectively, with 22 bases between them. This CDR3 is 17 amino acids long. The CDR3 bases are TGTGCCAGCAGTTCGCTTAAGGGGACTGGGAGTATCTACGAGCAGTACTTC. It translates to CASSSLKGTGSIYEQYF.

The chain recombines TRBV5-1 with TRBJ2-1; 10 positions agree with TRBD2. This CDR3 spans 17 amino acids. The V and J ends lost 2 bases and 0 bases, in that order; junction bases with no gene match: 5. Germline assignment: CDR1 SGHRS and CDR2 YFSETQ. CDR3 sequence: CASSLGLAVGSYNEQFF. Here the CDR3 DNA reads TGCGCCAGCAGCTTAGGACTAGCGGTGGGCTCCTACAATGAGCAGTTCTTC.

The V and J genes are TRBV10-3 and TRBJ2-1; possibly TRBD2 for D (6 bases). This CDR3 is 16 amino acids long. V was trimmed by 3 bases and J by 0 bases, leaving 12 bases between them. Germline lookup yields CDR1 ENHRY and CDR2 SYGVKD. Here the CDR3 DNA reads TGTGCCATCAGTGATGGTAGCGGCAGCTCCTACAATGAGCAGTTCTTC. As protein: CAISDGSGSSYNEQFF.

The genes are TRBV18 and TRBJ2-7; the D gene is possibly TRBD1 (8 bases). The CDR3 has 15 residues. The ends were cut back, 5 bases at V and 10 bases at J, with 24 bases in the middle. Germline V gives CDR1 KGHSH, CDR2 LQKENI. This CDR3 is CASSSSGGGRLFQYF. For the CDR3, the DNA is TGTGCCAGCTCAAGTTCAGGGGGCGGGAGACTATTCCAGTACTTC.

This sequence joins TRBV21-1 and TRBJ1-5. TRBV21-1 is recorded as a pseudogene. This CDR3 is 10 amino acids long. DNA of the CDR3: TGTGCCAGCACCGGCCGGCCCCAGCATTTT. Protein product: CASTGRPQHF.

This rearrangement joins TRBV7-3 to TRBJ2-3; D is uncertain. Trimming stripped 8 bases from V and 3 bases from J, with 12 bases between. CDR3 length: 13 amino acids. Germline loops: CDR1 SGHTA, CDR2 FQGTGA. CDR3 in DNA: TGTGCCAGCCGCATCGCCCGGACAGATACGCAGTATTTT. Amino acid sequence: CASRIARTDTQYF.

The rearrangement links TRBV15 to TRBJ2-1; perhaps TRBD2 as D (6 bases). Trimming removed 0 bases at V and 12 bases at J, with 12 bases between. Germline-derived CDR1 and CDR2 are LNHNV and YYDKDF (reference sequence). The CDR3 has 13 amino acids. The CDR3 loop is CATSRDPERVQFF. The CDR3 DNA sequence: TGTGCCACCAGCAGAGATCCGGAGCGGGTGCAGTTCTTC. Full variable domain (rest looked up from reference TRBV15 and TRBJ2-1): DAMVIQNPRYQVTQFGKPVTLSCSQTLNHNVMYWYQQKSSQAPKLLFHYYDKDFNNEADTPDNFQSRRPNTSFCFLDIRSPGLGDTAMYLCATSRDPERVQFFGPGTRLTVL.

V and J are TRBV7-8 and TRBJ2-5, with 7 bases identical to TRBD1. In germline, CDR1 is SGHVS, CDR2 FQNEAQ. This CDR3 spans 14 amino acids. The ends lost 4 bases at V and 9 bases at J; junction bases unmatched: 11. CDR3: CASSSVLRGRSQYF. The DNA for the CDR3 is TGTGCCAGCAGCTCCGTTCTAAGGGGGCGGTCCCAGTACTTC. The full variable domain, in which reference TRBV7-8 and TRBJ2-5 provide the parts outside the CDR3, is GAGVSQSPRYKVAKRGQDVALRCDPISGHVSLFWYQQALGQGPEFLTYFQNEAQLDKSGLPSDRFFAERPEGSVSTLKIQRTQQEDSAVYLCASSSVLRGRSQYFGPGTRLLVL.

CDR3: CASSLWGGVSGANVLTF. For the CDR3, the DNA is TGTGCCAGCAGCTTATGGGGTGGGGTCTCTGGGGCCAACGTCCTGACTTTC. The chain has TRBV7-8 and TRBJ2-6; D is uncertain. Germline V CDR1 and CDR2: SGHVS, FQNEAQ. V dropped 2 bases and J dropped 0 bases, with 11 bases sitting between them. CDR3 size: 17 residues.

The chain couples TRBV5-1 to TRBJ2-3; TRBD2 is a possible D gene (6 bases). Per germline, CDR1 SGHRS and CDR2 YFSETQ. The V gene lost 6 bases and the J gene lost 4 bases, with 12 bases spanning the gap. The CDR3 is 13 residues long. This CDR3 reads CASNWGVADTQYF. The CDR3 DNA reads TGCGCCAGCAACTGGGGGGTGGCAGATACGCAGTATTTT.

This rearrangement joins TRBV5-4 to TRBJ1-3; D is unclear. CDR3 length: 17 amino acids. Germline assignment: CDR1 SGHNT and CDR2 YYREEE (reference sequence). V shed 0 bases and J shed 0 bases, with 13 bases lying between them. This chain's CDR3 is CASSLEMGSYSGNTIYF. The CDR3 DNA sequence: TGTGCCAGCAGCTTGGAAATGGGGAGTTACTCTGGAAACACCATATATTTT.

V is TRBV19 and J is TRBJ2-5, with no clear D. Germline V lookup: CDR1 LNHDA, CDR2 SQIVND (reference sequence). Trimming left V 3 bases short and J 4 bases short, with 9 bases between. The CDR3 runs 13 residues. The CDR3 loop is CASSIFGSETQYF. CDR3 bases: TGTGCCAGTAGTATCTTTGGGTCAGAGACCCAGTACTTC. The full variable domain, completed using reference TRBV19 and TRBJ2-5, is DGGITQSPKYLFRKEGQNVTLSCEQNLNHDAMYWYRQDPGQGLRLIYYSQIVNDFQKGDIAEGYSVSREKKESFPLTVTSAQKNPTAFYLCASSIFGSETQYFGPGTRLLVL.

This chain uses TRBV7-6 with TRBJ2-3, with TRBD1 identical over 7 bases. V shed 3 bases and J 6 bases; nucleotides not matched to a gene: 0. The length of the CDR3 is 12 residues. CDR1 and CDR2 from the germline V gene are SGHVS and FNYEAQ. Here the CDR3 reads CASSLTGDTQYF. The CDR3 coding sequence is TGTGCCAGCAGCTTGACAGGGGATACGCAGTATTTT.

This chain connects TRBV4-2 to TRBJ2-7; D gene uncertain. The CDR3 totals 14 residues. V lost 1 base, J lost 2 bases, and 9 bases lay in between. Per germline, CDR1 LGHNA and CDR2 YNFKEQ. The CDR3 protein is CASSQVGRPYEQYF. In DNA form, the CDR3 reads TGTGCCAGCAGCCAAGTCGGCAGACCCTACGAGCAGTACTTC.

This rearrangement joins TRBV19 to TRBJ1-1; 9 bases are a match to TRBD1. The CDR3 covers 18 residues. V trimming: 0 bases; J trimming: 1 base; junction bases outside the gene matches: 9. Germline V gene sequence: CDR1 LNHDA, CDR2 SQIVND (reference sequence). The CDR3 nucleotides read TGTGCCAGTAGTATAGAGTTCATGGGACAGGGTAGGAACACTGAAGCTTTCTTT. Protein: CASSIEFMGQGRNTEAFF. The whole variable domain, remainder taken from reference TRBV19 and TRBJ1-1, is DGGITQSPKYLFRKEGQNVTLSCEQNLNHDAMYWYRQDPGQGLRLIYYSQIVNDFQKGDIAEGYSVSREKKESFPLTVTSAQKNPTAFYLCASSIEFMGQGRNTEAFFGQGTRLTVV.

In its sample, this clone was seen once. The rearrangement links TRBV11-2 to TRBJ2-2, with TRBD1 as a possible D gene (5 bases). The ends were cut back, 5 bases at V and 4 bases at J, with 17 bases in the middle. CDR3 length: 16 residues. Germline values: CDR1 SGHAT, CDR2 FQNNGV. CDR3 sequence (DNA): TGTGCCAGCAGCCAACTCCGATCCAGGGCCACCGGGGAGCTGTTTTTT. Translating gives CASSQLRSRATGELFF.

The CDR3 DNA is TGCAGTGCTAAAAGACCCTCTGAGCAGTTCTTC. Protein sequence: CSAKRPSEQFF. The chain carries TRBV20-1 and TRBJ2-1; D is ambiguous. The CDR3 consists of 11 residues. V shed 4 bases and J shed 9 bases, with 10 bases lying between them. Looked up from germline, CDR1 is DFQATT and CDR2 is SNEGSKA (reference sequence).

This rearrangement joins TRBV19 to TRBJ2-7, with 10 nucleotides matching TRBD2. CDR3 size: 14 residues. Germline loops: CDR1 LNHDA, CDR2 SQIVND (reference sequence). The V segment lost 5 bases and the J segment 2 bases; nucleotides outside the gene matches: 3. CDR3 nucleotides: TGTGCCAGTAGTCCAGCGGGAGGGGCCTACGAGCAGTACTTC. Its protein product is CASSPAGGAYEQYF.

The CDR3 here is CASSHYASGIINEQFF. The DNA of the CDR3 is TGCGCCAGCAGCCATTACGCCAGCGGGATAATCAATGAGCAGTTCTTC. This sequence joins TRBV4-3 and TRBJ2-1; 7 bases agree with TRBD2. The CDR3 spans 16 residues. Germline assignment: CDR1 LGHNA and CDR2 YSLEER. Trimming took 3 bases from V and 6 from J; bases not matched to a gene: 11.

This chain links TRBV18 with TRBJ2-6; D is undetermined. Deletions cut 2 bases from V and 0 bases from J, with 14 bases between. Looked up from germline, CDR1 is KGHSH and CDR2 is LQKENI. The CDR3 contains 18 residues. CDR3: CASSPRALAPSGANVLTF. The CDR3 nucleotides read TGTGCCAGCTCACCAAGGGCACTGGCCCCCTCTGGGGCCAACGTCCTGACTTTC.

The rearrangement uses TRBV5-1 and TRBJ2-5; TRBD1 might be the D (6 bases). The length of the CDR3 is 14 residues. With 0 bases removed from V and 9 bases from J, the gap between germline ends came to 15 bases. The germline V gene has CDR1 SGHRS and CDR2 YFSETQ. DNA for the CDR3: TGCGCCAGCAGCTTGGGGGGGCAACCCGAGGCCCAGTACTTC. It translates to CASSLGGQPEAQYF. Full variable domain (missing parts from reference TRBV5-1 and TRBJ2-5): KAGVTQTPRYLIKTRGQQVTLSCSPISGHRSVSWYQQTPGQGLQFLFEYFSETQRNKGNFPGRFSGRQFSNSRSEMNVSTLELGDSALYLCASSLGGQPEAQYFGPGTRLLVL.

The chain couples TRBV10-3 to TRBJ2-2; 9 nucleotides align to TRBD2. The CDR3 covers 17 residues. CDR1 is ENHRY, CDR2 SYGVKD, per germline. After removal of 7 bases from V and 0 bases from J, the junction contained 9 bases not matched to a gene. CDR3 in amino acids: CAIKGAGGTTNTGELFF. The DNA of the CDR3 is TGTGCCATCAAGGGCGCGGGAGGGACCACGAACACCGGGGAGCTGTTTTTT.

This clone was counted between two and nine times. The chain couples TRBV18 to TRBJ2-2, with TRBD1 matching 7 bases. V lost 3 bases to trimming and J lost 0 bases; unmatched junction nucleotides: 1. This CDR3 has 15 residues. Germline CDR1 KGHSH, CDR2 LQKENI. The CDR3: CASSPDRANTGELFF. The CDR3, as DNA: TGTGCCAGCTCACCCGACAGGGCGAACACCGGGGAGCTGTTTTTT.

The chain combines TRBV19 with TRBJ2-2; 10 bases are a match to TRBD1. J was trimmed by 6 bases and V by 3 bases; bases with no gene match: 7. Looked up from germline, CDR1 is LNHDA and CDR2 is SQIVND (reference sequence). CDR3 size: 16 residues. CDR3 region: CASSIRDRGWAGELFF. The CDR3 DNA reads TGTGCCAGTAGTATCCGGGACAGGGGCTGGGCCGGGGAGCTGTTTTTT.

This clone was seen more than once but under ten times. The gene calls are TRBV12-2 and TRBJ2-1; the table's TRBD2 call for D was not verified on the DNA. TRBV12-2 is a known pseudogene. This CDR3 has 16 residues. The CDR3 sequence is CASRLVSAGGPNEQFF. CDR3 nucleotides: TGTGCAAGTCGCTTAGTCTCAGCGGGAGGTCCCAATGAGCAGTTCTTC.

J is TRBJ2-7 and V is TRBV6-6; 9 bases line up with TRBD2. V shed 0 bases and J 5 bases; nucleotides not matched to a gene: 8. Germline CDR1 and CDR2: MNHNY and SVGAGI (reference sequence). The CDR3 extends over 16 amino acids. The CDR3 nucleotides read TGTGCCAGCAGTTACTCGAGGCCTAGCGGGAAGGACGAGCAGTACTTC. Translated: CASSYSRPSGKDEQYF.

This clone was found a few times. This rearrangement joins TRBV29-1 to TRBJ2-7, with 8 bases identical to TRBD1. J was trimmed by 5 bases and V by 5 bases; bases with no gene match: 8. This CDR3 comprises 13 residues. Per the germline V gene, CDR1 is SQVTM and CDR2 is ANQGSEA. DNA for the CDR3: TGCAGCGTTATGGGGGACAGGCCGAACGAGCAGTACTTC. Residues: CSVMGDRPNEQYF.

The chain employs TRBV5-1 and TRBJ2-3, with 8 bases that match TRBD2. Per germline, CDR1 SGHRS and CDR2 YFSETQ. The CDR3 is 13 amino acids. V lost 2 bases, J lost 6 bases, and 2 bases stayed unmatched. In nucleotides, the CDR3 is TGCGCCAGCAGCTTAGCGGGGGAGGATACGCAGTATTTT. It is translated as CASSLAGEDTQYF.

V is TRBV6-1 and J is TRBJ2-7; D may be TRBD2 (6 bases). This CDR3 has 15 amino acids. The V gene's germline CDR1 is MNHNS and CDR2 SASEGT. V lost 4 bases, J lost 2 bases, and 15 bases lay in between. CDR3 loop: CASSATAGRTYEQYF. For the CDR3, the DNA is TGTGCCAGCAGTGCGACAGCGGGCCGTACCTACGAGCAGTACTTC.